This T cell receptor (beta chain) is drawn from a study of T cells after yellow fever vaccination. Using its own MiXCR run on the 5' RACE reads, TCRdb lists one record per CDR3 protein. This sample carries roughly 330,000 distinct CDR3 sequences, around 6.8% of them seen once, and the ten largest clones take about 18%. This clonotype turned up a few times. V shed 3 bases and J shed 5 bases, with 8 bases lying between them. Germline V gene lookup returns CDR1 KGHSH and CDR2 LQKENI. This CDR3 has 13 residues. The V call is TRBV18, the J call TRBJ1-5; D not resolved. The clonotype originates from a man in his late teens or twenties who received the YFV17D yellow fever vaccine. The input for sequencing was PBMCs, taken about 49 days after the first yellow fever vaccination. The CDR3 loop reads CASSPLRDQPQHF. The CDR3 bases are TGTGCCAGCTCACCCCTCCGGGATCAGCCCCAGCATTTT.